One T cell receptor (beta chain) is described in this entry. This entry is derived from a study of technical replicates of blood from several donors. The CDR3 length is 17 residues. Trimming cost V 10 bases and J 6 bases; bases outside gene matches: 16. Germline CDR1 and CDR2: MDHEN and SYDVKM. Some clones are missing from TCRdb's copy, which holds only in-frame ones; the method was immunoSEQ multiplex PCR. The sample has tens of thousands of clones, about 93% seen once. The chain is built from TRBV28 and TRBJ1-5, with TRBD1 matching over 12 bases. The sample comprised T cells isolated from PBMCs. The sequence was obtained from a human donor in good health. The CDR3 sequence: CAIKKYRDRGPSQPQHF. The CDR3 DNA follows: TGTGCCATCAAAAAATACCGGGACAGGGGGCCTAGTCAGCCCCAGCATTTT. Based on the CDR3 plus reference TRBV28 and TRBJ1-5, the full variable domain is DVKVTQSSRYLVKRTGEKVFLECVQDMDHENMFWYRQDPGLGLRLIYFSYDVKMKEKGDIPEGYSVSREKKERFSLILESASTNQTSMYLCAIKKYRDRGPSQPQHFGDGTRLSIL.